This T cell receptor beta chain comes out of a study of blood T cell repertoires in COVID-19. At the level of the study: Acute and convalescent COVID-19 samples came from the United States, Italy and Spain.

Only in-frame clones appear in the TCRdb table, and some are missing; sequencing was by immunoSEQ multiplex PCR. The profile shows 110,000 to 150,000 clones, approximately 83% of them singletons. This CDR3 has 17 residues. V lost 1 base to trimming and J lost 6 bases; unmatched junction nucleotides: 9. Per the germline V gene, CDR1 is LNHDA and CDR2 is SQIVND (reference sequence). This chain uses TRBV19 with TRBJ2-3; 11 bases agree with TRBD2. The sample was peripheral blood. The clonotype comes from a human donor in a cohort sampled during active COVID-19. As DNA, the CDR3 is TGTGCCAGTAGTATAGGTAAACTAGCGGGGGTTAGGGATACGCAGTATTTT. Translating gives CASSIGKLAGVRDTQYF.